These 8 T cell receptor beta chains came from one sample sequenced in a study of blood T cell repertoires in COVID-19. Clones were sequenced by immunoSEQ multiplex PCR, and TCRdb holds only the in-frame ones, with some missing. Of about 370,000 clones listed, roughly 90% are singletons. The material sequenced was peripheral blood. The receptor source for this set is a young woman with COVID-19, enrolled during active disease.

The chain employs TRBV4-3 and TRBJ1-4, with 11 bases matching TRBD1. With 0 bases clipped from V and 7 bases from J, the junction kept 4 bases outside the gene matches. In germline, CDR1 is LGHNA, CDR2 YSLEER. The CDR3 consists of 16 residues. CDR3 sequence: CASSQDRTGGGEKLFF. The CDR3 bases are TGCGCCAGCAGCCAAGATCGGACAGGGGGCGGTGAAAAACTGTTTTTT.

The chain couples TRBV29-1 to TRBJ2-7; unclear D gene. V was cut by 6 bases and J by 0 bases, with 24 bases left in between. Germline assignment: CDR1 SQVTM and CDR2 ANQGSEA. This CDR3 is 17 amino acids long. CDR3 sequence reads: CSVYFPPRRGRSYEQYV. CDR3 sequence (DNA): TGCAGCGTCTACTTCCCCCCCCGGCGAGGTCGCTCCTACGAGCAGTACGTC.

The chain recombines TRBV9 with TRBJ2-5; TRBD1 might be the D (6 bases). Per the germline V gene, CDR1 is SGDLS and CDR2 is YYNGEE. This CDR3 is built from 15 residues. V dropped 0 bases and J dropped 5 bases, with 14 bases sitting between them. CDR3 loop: CASSVAGRGRETQYF. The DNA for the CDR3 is TGTGCCAGCAGCGTAGCTGGCAGGGGTAGGGAGACCCAGTACTTC.

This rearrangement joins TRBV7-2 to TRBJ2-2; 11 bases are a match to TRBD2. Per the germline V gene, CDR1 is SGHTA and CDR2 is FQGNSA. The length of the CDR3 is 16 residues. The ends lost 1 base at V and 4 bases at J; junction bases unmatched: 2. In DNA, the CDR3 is TGTGCCAGCAGCTTAGTGGGGACTAGCGGCACCGGGGAGCTGTTTTTT. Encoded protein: CASSLVGTSGTGELFF.

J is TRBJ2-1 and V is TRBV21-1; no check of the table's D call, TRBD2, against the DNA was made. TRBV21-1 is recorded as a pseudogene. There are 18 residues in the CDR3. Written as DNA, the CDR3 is TGTGCCAGCAGCAAAGGGGGGACTAGCGGGAGTTACGACAATGAGCAGTTCTTC. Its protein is CASSKGGTSGSYDNEQFF.

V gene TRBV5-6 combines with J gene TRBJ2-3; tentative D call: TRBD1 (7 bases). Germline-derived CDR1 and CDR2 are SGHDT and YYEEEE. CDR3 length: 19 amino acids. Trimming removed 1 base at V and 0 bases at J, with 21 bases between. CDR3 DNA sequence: TGTGCCAGCAGCTTGCTTTCCCGGCCAGGGGGGATAAGCACAGATACGCAGTATTTT. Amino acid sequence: CASSLLSRPGGISTDTQYF.

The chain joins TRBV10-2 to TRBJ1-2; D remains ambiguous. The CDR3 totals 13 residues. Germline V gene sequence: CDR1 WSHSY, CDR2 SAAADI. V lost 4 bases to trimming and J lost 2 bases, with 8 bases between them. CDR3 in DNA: TGCGCCAGCAGTGTCCGACAAAACTATGGCTACACCTTC. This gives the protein CASSVRQNYGYTF.

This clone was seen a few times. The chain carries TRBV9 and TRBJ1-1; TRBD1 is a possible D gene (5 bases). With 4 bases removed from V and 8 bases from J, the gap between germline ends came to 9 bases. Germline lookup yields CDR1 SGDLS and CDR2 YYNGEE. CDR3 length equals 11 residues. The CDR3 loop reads CASSPRGEAFF. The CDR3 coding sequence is TGTGCCAGCAGCCCCCGGGGGGAAGCTTTCTTT.